A single sample is the source of the 23 T cell receptor beta chains below, sequenced in a study of human T cells and chemical hapten exposure. A single record per CDR3 protein comes from TCRdb applying MiXCR to the RACE reads. This table holds 340,000 or so distinct CDR3 sequences, around 6.9% found once. Stated time point: patch test 1, 2 weeks after DPC sensitization. As to treatment: therapeutic diphenylcyclopropenone sensitization with weekly scalp DPC. Specimen: whole blood, collected in connection with sensitization to the hapten diphenylcyclopropenone (DPC). Every receptor here comes from a woman in her late teens or twenties with alopecia areata. Some clones in this sample may be carry-over from other donors' samples.

This chain joins TRBV5-6 and TRBJ2-3; 7 nucleotides align to TRBD1. The V gene end was trimmed by 1 base and the J gene end by 3 bases; junction bases not matched to a gene: 5. The germline V gene encodes CDR1 SGHDT and CDR2 YYEEEE. The CDR3 contains 15 residues. Here the CDR3 reads CASSLPGGYTDTQYF. CDR3 DNA: TGTGCCAGCAGCTTGCCAGGGGGATATACAGATACGCAGTATTTT.

This clonotype was recorded a few times. This chain links TRBV12-3 or TRBV12-4 with TRBJ1-1; 7 bases fit TRBD1. Germline trimming cut 2 bases from V and 5 bases from J; bases unmatched to any gene: 8. The CDR3 loop spans 15 amino acids. This CDR3 reads CASSLLRQGSTEAFF. In DNA, the CDR3 is TGTGCCAGCAGTTTATTGCGACAGGGATCTACTGAAGCTTTCTTT.

V is TRBV12-3 or TRBV12-4 and J is TRBJ1-2; no clear D gene. Trimming removed 7 bases from V and 0 bases from J, with 9 bases in between. This CDR3 region has 13 residues. The CDR3 DNA reads as TGTGCCAGCAACGGGAACACTAACTATGGCTACACCTTC. Translating gives CASNGNTNYGYTF.

The chain joins TRBV9 to TRBJ2-3; TRBD1 matches 7 bases. Germline CDR1 SGDLS, CDR2 YYNGEE. V was pared by 0 bases and J by 1 base, with 2 bases of the junction left unmatched. The CDR3 spans 15 residues. The CDR3: CASSVGQGRTDTQYF. The CDR3 nucleotides are TGTGCCAGCAGCGTAGGACAGGGCCGCACAGATACGCAGTATTTT.

This clonotype was counted at least ten times. The V gene is TRBV20-1, the J gene TRBJ1-1; D gene unclear. The V end was cut by 5 bases, the J end by 1 base, with 11 bases between. The CDR3 covers 13 residues. In germline, CDR1 is DFQATT, CDR2 SNEGSKA (reference sequence). Here the CDR3 DNA reads TGCAGTGCTCCTCTATCGCCGAACACTGAAGCTTTCTTT. Translated: CSAPLSPNTEAFF.

This clonotype has only a few counts. The chain joins TRBV5-5 to TRBJ2-3; D remains unclear. Germline CDR1 and CDR2: SGHKS and YYEKEE (reference sequence). The CDR3 extends over 15 amino acids. V dropped 0 bases and J dropped 2 bases, with 10 bases sitting between them. The CDR3 protein is CASSLVSQFTDTQYF. In DNA, the CDR3 is TGTGCCAGCAGCTTGGTATCCCAGTTCACAGATACGCAGTATTTT.

This clonotype was picked up a small number of times. The chain uses TRBV9 and TRBJ2-3; the D gene is possibly TRBD2 (5 bases). Germline V gene sequence: CDR1 SGDLS, CDR2 YYNGEE. The CDR3 consists of 15 residues. With 0 bases removed from V and 8 bases from J, the gap between germline ends came to 16 bases. Here the CDR3 reads CASSVGGSGRLTQYF. The CDR3 DNA reads as TGTGCCAGCAGCGTAGGAGGGTCCGGCCGACTTACGCAGTATTTT.

At least ten counts were recorded for this clonotype. This chain uses TRBV28 with TRBJ2-7; TRBD1 matches 10 bases. Trimming at V came to 5 bases and at J to 4 bases, leaving 11 bases not matched to a gene. The germline gives CDR1 MDHEN, CDR2 SYDVKM. This CDR3 contains 16 residues. The CDR3 here is CASSPNLWTGGYEQYF. Here the CDR3 DNA reads TGTGCCAGCAGTCCCAACCTCTGGACAGGGGGATACGAGCAGTACTTC.

The chain links TRBV7-9 to TRBJ2-7, with D tentatively TRBD1 or TRBD2 (5 bases each). The CDR3 sequence is 15 residues long. V was clipped by 5 bases and J by 0 bases, with 14 bases between them. Germline assignment: CDR1 SEHNR and CDR2 FQNEAQ (reference sequence). CDR3 nucleotides: TGTGCCAGCAGCCCCCAAAGGGGACGCTCCTACGAGCAGTACTTC. The encoded protein is CASSPQRGRSYEQYF.

V usage is TRBV6-2 or TRBV6-3 and J usage is TRBJ1-2; 10 bases match TRBD1. Trimming at V came to 8 bases and at J to 2 bases, leaving 14 bases not matched to a gene. The CDR3 is 17 residues long. Germline CDR1 reads MNHEY; CDR2 reads SVGEGT. CDR3 DNA sequence: TGTGCCAGCGGCGATGCCGGGACAGGGGAGTCAAACTATGGCTACACCTTC. Encoded protein: CASGDAGTGESNYGYTF.

In this sample, this clonotype turned up a few times. The J gene is TRBJ1-4, the V gene TRBV5-1; 10 bases are a match to TRBD1. Germline-derived CDR1 and CDR2 are SGHRS and YFSETQ. V shed 4 bases and J 0 bases; nucleotides not matched to a gene: 3. The CDR3 runs to 16 residues. The CDR3 DNA follows: TGCGCCAGCAGCCCCGGGACAGGGGCAACTAATGAAAAACTGTTTTTT. Translation: CASSPGTGATNEKLFF.

This clonotype was seen ten or more times. V gene TRBV9 combines with J gene TRBJ1-2, with TRBD1 matching over 8 bases. The V and J ends lost 0 bases and 3 bases, in that order; junction bases with no gene match: 4. The CDR3 is 15 residues long. Germline CDR1 reads SGDLS; CDR2 reads YYNGEE. The CDR3 spells CASSVEGQAHYGYTF. In DNA form, the CDR3 reads TGTGCCAGCAGCGTAGAGGGACAGGCTCACTATGGCTACACCTTC.

This chain connects TRBV2 to TRBJ1-6; D is uncertain. CDR1 and CDR2 from the germline V gene are SNHLY and FYNNEI. Trimming cost V 5 bases and J 8 bases, with 16 bases left between them. This CDR3 spans 15 amino acids. This CDR3 is CASSIASFRDSPLHF. DNA for the CDR3: TGTGCCAGCAGTATTGCATCCTTTAGGGATTCACCCCTCCACTTT. The variable domain in full, completed from reference TRBV2 and TRBJ1-6, reads EPEVTQTPSHQVTQMGQEVILRCVPISNHLYFYWYRQILGQKVEFLVSFYNNEISEKSEIFDDQFSVERPDGSNFTLKIRSTKLEDSAMYFCASSIASFRDSPLHFGNGTRLTVT.

This clonotype was found many times. The chain recombines TRBV4-1 with TRBJ1-1; D call uncertain. This CDR3 contains 15 residues. In germline, CDR1 is MGHRA, CDR2 YSYEKL. V gave up 4 bases and J gave up 2 bases, with 14 bases separating them. CDR3 DNA sequence: TGCGCCAGCAGCCCCCGACGTACGGGAAACACTGAAGCTTTCTTT. The encoded protein is CASSPRRTGNTEAFF.

This clonotype was recorded a few times. The gene calls are TRBV2 and TRBJ1-1; perhaps TRBD1 as D (5 bases). The CDR3 is 15 residues long. Germline V gives CDR1 SNHLY, CDR2 FYNNEI. V was shortened by 4 bases and J by 1 base, with 13 bases between the two germline ends. This chain's CDR3 is CASSVGVDWNTEAFF. The CDR3, as DNA: TGTGCCAGCAGTGTAGGGGTCGACTGGAACACTGAAGCTTTCTTT.

This clonotype showed up just a few times. V usage is TRBV7-2 and J usage is TRBJ2-3; 8 bases are a match to TRBD2. V shed 5 bases, J shed 6 bases, and the junction held 13 bases outside the gene matches. The CDR3 covers 16 residues. Germline V lookup: CDR1 SGHTA, CDR2 FQGNSA. The CDR3, as DNA: TGTGCCAGCAGCCTCAACGGGGGGGCTGGTGCCGATACGCAGTATTTT. This codes for CASSLNGGAGADTQYF.

The rearrangement uses TRBV5-6 and TRBJ2-7; no firm D call. CDR1 SGHDT and CDR2 YYEEEE come from the germline V gene. V lost 3 bases to trimming and J lost 4 bases, with 17 bases between them. The CDR3 extends over 15 amino acids. The CDR3 spells CASSSRIKSTYEQYF. The CDR3 coding sequence is TGTGCCAGCAGCTCACGGATTAAGTCTACTTACGAGCAGTACTTC.

This clonotype has more than one count but fewer than ten. A junction end diverges from the germline sequence, so it may reflect a read error. V and J are TRBV7-2 and TRBJ2-3; TRBD1 or TRBD2 may be the D gene (5 bases each). There are 16 residues in the CDR3. Germline V CDR1 and CDR2: SGHTA, FQGNSA. The CDR3 DNA sequence: TGTGCCAGCAGCCTAGCCGCCAGGGTTAACACAGATACGCAGTATTTT. It codes for CASSLAARVNTDTQYF.

The chain couples TRBV6-5 to TRBJ1-2, with TRBD1 matching 8 bases. The V segment lost 2 bases and the J segment 0 bases; nucleotides outside the gene matches: 11. This CDR3 spans 18 amino acids. Germline values: CDR1 MNHEY, CDR2 SVGAGI. CDR3 bases: TGTGCCAGCAGTTACCTAGGGACAGGACATTTCCCTAACTATGGCTACACCTTC. Protein product: CASSYLGTGHFPNYGYTF.

This clonotype was recorded a few times. This chain joins TRBV12-3 or TRBV12-4 and TRBJ1-5; possibly TRBD1 for D (6 bases). V gave up 2 bases and J gave up 0 bases, with 23 bases separating them. CDR3 length: 20 amino acids. In DNA, the CDR3 is TGTGCCAGCAGTTTAAACCCCTGGCTGGGCAGGGGCACTAGCAATCAGCCCCAGCATTTT. Translated, it gives CASSLNPWLGRGTSNQPQHF.

The chain couples TRBV6-2 or TRBV6-3 to TRBJ1-5; the match to TRBD1 covers 8 bases. Germline V gene sequence: CDR1 MNHEY, CDR2 SVGEGT. V gave up 8 bases and J gave up 5 bases; unmatched junction bases: 8. This CDR3 contains 14 residues. CDR3 sequence: CASSRQGIDQPQHF. The CDR3 nucleotides read TGTGCCAGCTCAAGACAGGGGATCGATCAGCCCCAGCATTTT.

This chain joins TRBV7-2 and TRBJ2-5; D gene uncertain. Germline V CDR1 and CDR2: SGHTA, FQGNSA. This CDR3 has 13 residues. Deletions cut 1 base from V and 4 bases from J, with 7 bases between. CDR3: CASSLGRIETQYF. The CDR3, as DNA: TGTGCCAGCAGCTTAGGCAGAATAGAGACCCAGTACTTC.

The genes are TRBV28 and TRBJ2-5, with TRBD2 as a possible D gene (6 bases). CDR1 and CDR2 from the germline V gene are MDHEN and SYDVKM. The germline V and J ends were trimmed by 8 bases and 1 base, with 11 bases remaining between them. CDR3 length: 13 residues. CDR3 loop: CASLSGLQETQYF. Written as DNA, the CDR3 is TGTGCCAGCCTTTCGGGACTCCAAGAGACCCAGTACTTC.